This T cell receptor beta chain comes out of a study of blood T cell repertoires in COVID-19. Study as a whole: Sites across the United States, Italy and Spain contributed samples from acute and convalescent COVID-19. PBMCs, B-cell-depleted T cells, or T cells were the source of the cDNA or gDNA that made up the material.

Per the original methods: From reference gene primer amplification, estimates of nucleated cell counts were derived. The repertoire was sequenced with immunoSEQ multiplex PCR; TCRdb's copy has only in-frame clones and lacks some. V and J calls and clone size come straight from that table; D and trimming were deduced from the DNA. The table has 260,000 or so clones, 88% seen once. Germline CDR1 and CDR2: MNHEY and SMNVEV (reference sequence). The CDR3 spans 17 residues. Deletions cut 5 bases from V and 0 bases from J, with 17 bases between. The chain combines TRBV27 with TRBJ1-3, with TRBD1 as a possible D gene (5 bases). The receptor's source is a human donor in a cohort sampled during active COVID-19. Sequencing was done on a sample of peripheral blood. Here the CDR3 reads CASSPTWGGASGNTIYF. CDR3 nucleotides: TGTGCCAGCAGTCCAACCTGGGGAGGGGCCTCTGGAAACACCATATATTTT.